One and the same sample provided the 24 T cell receptor beta chains below, sequenced in a study of shared clonotypes between healthy human individuals. Assay used: immunoSEQ multiplex PCR; TCRdb lists only in-frame clones, some missing. The data show 2 million to 3 million clones, approximately 93% seen once. Sequencing was performed on naive CD4+ T cells from PBMCs. Subset noted: CD45RA+ positively selected. The receptors were gathered from a man aged 18 to 30 in good health. Some clones in this sample may be carry-over from other donors' samples.

This chain uses TRBV5-1 with TRBJ1-2; no reliable D call. The CDR3 has 14 residues. CDR1 is SGHRS, CDR2 YFSETQ, per germline. Trimming removed 4 bases at V and 1 base at J, with 11 bases between. The CDR3 DNA reads TGCGCCAGCAGCCCCGGGGTCCTTAACTATGGCTACACCTTC. Encoded protein: CASSPGVLNYGYTF.

This clone was observed a handful of times. CDR3 sequence: CAWSVLGGFTEAFF. CDR3 in DNA: TGTGCCTGGAGTGTACTGGGAGGATTCACTGAAGCTTTCTTT. The chain combines TRBV30 with TRBJ1-1; D uncertain. The germline gives CDR1 GTSNPN, CDR2 SVGIG (reference sequence). The CDR3 consists of 14 residues. V gave up 0 bases and J gave up 4 bases, with 12 bases separating them.

The rearrangement links TRBV28 to TRBJ2-3; 8 nucleotides align to TRBD2. The CDR3 consists of 15 residues. Germline CDR1 and CDR2: MDHEN and SYDVKM. Trimming at V came to 0 bases and at J to 3 bases, leaving 2 bases not matched to a gene. Here the CDR3 DNA reads TGTGCCAGCAGTTTATGGGCGGGAGGAACAGATACGCAGTATTTT. Protein product: CASSLWAGGTDTQYF. Supplemented by reference TRBV28 and TRBJ2-3, the full variable domain reads DVKVTQSSRYLVKRTGEKVFLECVQDMDHENMFWYRQDPGLGLRLIYFSYDVKMKEKGDIPEGYSVSREKKERFSLILESASTNQTSMYLCASSLWAGGTDTQYFGPGTRLTVL.

Remarks on this clone: This specimen includes other DNA sequences encoding the same CDR3. The rearrangement joins TRBV5-1 to TRBJ2-7; 16 bases fit TRBD2. Germline V gene lookup returns CDR1 SGHRS and CDR2 YFSETQ. The ends lost 5 bases at V and 5 bases at J; junction bases unmatched: 7. The CDR3 is made up of 16 amino acids. CDR3: CASSRGTSGRADEQYF. The CDR3 nucleotides read TGCGCCAGCAGTCGCGGGACTAGCGGGAGGGCCGACGAGCAGTACTTC.

The V and J genes are TRBV28 and TRBJ2-5, with TRBD1 matching over 8 bases. The assigned J gene may be wrong: the sequence end matches TRBJ2-7 better. Per germline, CDR1 MDHEN and CDR2 SYDVKM. This CDR3 spans 12 amino acids. The CDR3, as DNA: TGTGCCAGGACGACAGGGGACCGCGAGCAGTACTTC. Translated, it gives CARTTGDREQYF.

A note on this clone: This same CDR3 is encoded by further DNA sequences in the sample. The genes are TRBV13 and TRBJ2-7; D ambiguous. The CDR3 totals 12 residues. Germline values: CDR1 PRHDT, CDR2 FYEKMQ (reference sequence). Trimming removed 5 bases from V and 11 bases from J, with 16 bases in between. CDR3 loop: CASSLQSQGEYF. Written as DNA, the CDR3 is TGTGCCAGCAGCCTCCAATCTCAAGGAGAGTACTTC.

The chain links TRBV5-1 to TRBJ2-1; 11 bases map to TRBD2. V lost 4 bases, J lost 9 bases, and 9 bases stayed unmatched. There are 15 residues in the CDR3. CDR1 SGHRS and CDR2 YFSETQ come from the germline V gene. For the CDR3, the DNA is TGCGCCAGCAGCACTAGCGGGAGCTTGGTTTTTGAGCAGTTCTTC. Protein sequence: CASSTSGSLVFEQFF.

The CDR3 DNA sequence: TGTGCCAGCAGCCTCGGGGCTGATTCCTACGAGCAGTACTTC. This translates into CASSLGADSYEQYF. This chain uses TRBV6-5 with TRBJ2-7, with D possibly being TRBD1 or TRBD2 (5 bases each). The V end lost 6 bases, the J end lost 1 base, and 13 bases lay between the germline ends. Germline assignment: CDR1 MNHEY and CDR2 SVGAGI. The CDR3 is 14 amino acids.

The genes are TRBV29-1 and TRBJ2-5; TRBD2 aligns across 9 bases. V shed 6 bases, J shed 5 bases, and the junction held 7 bases outside the gene matches. The CDR3 totals 13 residues. Germline CDR1 and CDR2: SQVTM and ANQGSEA. CDR3 residues: CSVRLAVWETQYF. CDR3 sequence (DNA): TGCAGCGTGAGACTAGCGGTGTGGGAGACCCAGTACTTC.

J is TRBJ2-5 and V is TRBV5-1; 10 bases are shared with TRBD1. With V trimmed by 2 bases and J by 4 bases, 8 bases remained unmatched. The CDR3 has 16 residues. The V gene's germline CDR1 is SGHRS and CDR2 YFSETQ. This CDR3 is CASSFGTGVRGETQYF. The CDR3 DNA reads TGCGCCAGCAGCTTTGGGACAGGGGTTAGGGGAGAGACCCAGTACTTC.

The chain combines TRBV5-1 with TRBJ2-3; TRBD2 is a possible D gene (5 bases). V lost 0 bases and J 2 bases, leaving 13 bases between the germline ends. The CDR3 contains 16 residues. CDR1 and CDR2 from the germline V gene are SGHRS and YFSETQ. The CDR3 here is CASSLVASTVTDTQYF. CDR3 in DNA: TGCGCCAGCAGCTTGGTGGCTAGCACCGTCACAGATACGCAGTATTTT. Variable domain in full (rest from reference TRBV5-1 and TRBJ2-3): KAGVTQTPRYLIKTRGQQVTLSCSPISGHRSVSWYQQTPGQGLQFLFEYFSETQRNKGNFPGRFSGRQFSNSRSEMNVSTLELGDSALYLCASSLVASTVTDTQYFGPGTRLTVL.

The rearrangement links TRBV11-3 to TRBJ1-1; the D is unclear. The CDR3 totals 13 residues. The V gene lost 3 bases and the J gene lost 4 bases, with 9 bases spanning the gap. Germline assignment: CDR1 SGHNT and CDR2 YENEEA. CDR3 in amino acids: CASSFGPITEAFF. The CDR3 DNA reads as TGTGCCAGCAGCTTCGGACCCATCACTGAAGCTTTCTTT.

The rearrangement links TRBV29-1 to TRBJ1-1; D ambiguous. V dropped 2 bases and J dropped 5 bases, with 12 bases sitting between them. CDR3 length equals 13 residues. The germline V gene encodes CDR1 SQVTM and CDR2 ANQGSEA. The CDR3 coding sequence is TGCAGCGTTGAAACGGGCAGAACGACTGAAGCTTTCTTT. As protein: CSVETGRTTEAFF.

V is TRBV18 and J is TRBJ1-5; D remains unclear. V lost 0 bases to trimming and J lost 0 bases, with 6 bases between them. The CDR3 is 15 amino acids. From germline, CDR1 is KGHSH and CDR2 LQKENI. The CDR3 nucleotides read TGTGCCAGCTCACCACCAGTGGATAGCAATCAGCCCCAGCATTTT. As protein: CASSPPVDSNQPQHF.

V and J are TRBV6-1 and TRBJ2-7; 8 nucleotides align to TRBD2. This CDR3 has 15 residues. With V trimmed by 7 bases and J by 2 bases, 10 bases remained unmatched. Germline values: CDR1 MNHNS, CDR2 SASEGT. As DNA, the CDR3 is TGTGCCAGCACTCCCCGGGAGGGGCCGGCCTACGAGCAGTACTTC. Residues: CASTPREGPAYEQYF.

The chain employs TRBV14 and TRBJ2-1; D not resolved. Trimming removed 5 bases at V and 0 bases at J, with 14 bases between. Germline CDR1 SGHDN, CDR2 FVKESK. The CDR3 loop spans 16 amino acids. CDR3 sequence reads: CASSNKGPSSYNEQFF. CDR3 in DNA: TGTGCCAGCAGCAATAAGGGCCCCAGCTCCTACAATGAGCAGTTCTTC. The variable domain in full, with the rest retrieved from reference TRBV14 and TRBJ2-1, is EAGVTQFPSHSVIEKGQTVTLRCDPISGHDNLYWYRRVMGKEIKFLLHFVKESKQDESGMPNNRFLAERTGGTYSTLKVQPAELEDSGVYFCASSNKGPSSYNEQFFGPGTRLTVL.

The DNA for the CDR3 is TGTGCCTGGAGTACTGGACAGGGAGATTCACCCCTCCACTTT. It specifies CAWSTGQGDSPLHF. The chain joins TRBV30 to TRBJ1-6, with 8 bases matching TRBD1. The J segment lost 8 bases and the V segment lost 2 bases, leaving 5 bases of the junction unmatched. Germline loops: CDR1 GTSNPN, CDR2 SVGIG (reference sequence). The CDR3 length is 14 residues.

A note on this clone: Other nucleotide sequences in the sample specify the same CDR3. The rearrangement links TRBV5-1 to TRBJ2-5, with TRBD2 matching 12 bases. V lost 3 bases to trimming and J lost 4 bases; unmatched junction nucleotides: 4. The CDR3 spans 15 residues. Germline V gene lookup returns CDR1 SGHRS and CDR2 YFSETQ. Written as DNA, the CDR3 is TGCGCCAGCAGCTCCCTGGGACTAGCGGGAGAGACCCAGTACTTC. Translation gives CASSSLGLAGETQYF.

This clone was seen a single time. Within the sample, other DNA sequences also encode this same CDR3. The chain uses TRBV5-1 and TRBJ2-3, with no clear D. The length of the CDR3 is 15 residues. The V and J ends lost 0 bases and 0 bases respectively, with 8 bases between them. Germline CDR1 and CDR2: SGHRS and YFSETQ. The CDR3 coding sequence is TGCGCCAGCAGCTTGGATCCGTCTAGCACAGATACGCAGTATTTT. This translates into CASSLDPSSTDTQYF.

The gene calls are TRBV6-5 and TRBJ1-1; possibly TRBD1 for D (6 bases). Per germline, CDR1 MNHEY and CDR2 SVGAGI. Trimming stripped 6 bases from V and 5 bases from J, with 16 bases between. The CDR3 consists of 14 residues. The CDR3 spells CASSAGQKRTEAFF. CDR3 nucleotides: TGTGCCAGCAGCGCGGGACAAAAGAGGACTGAAGCTTTCTTT.

V is TRBV7-9 and J is TRBJ2-5, with D possibly TRBD1 on 6 matching bases. Trimming cost V 0 bases and J 3 bases, with 14 bases left between them. The CDR3 is 16 amino acids. Germline assignment: CDR1 SEHNR and CDR2 FQNEAQ (reference sequence). CDR3 protein: CASSLAGQPKEETQYF. Here the CDR3 DNA reads TGTGCCAGCAGCTTAGCCGGACAGCCCAAAGAAGAGACCCAGTACTTC.

The chain couples TRBV6-6 to TRBJ1-4, with TRBD1 matching 7 bases. CDR3 length: 16 residues. V trimming: 6 bases; J trimming: 3 bases; junction bases outside the gene matches: 10. The V gene's germline CDR1 is MNHNY and CDR2 SVGAGI (reference sequence). CDR3 DNA sequence: TGTGCCAGCAGACTACCCTCCGGGACAGCTAATGAAAAACTGTTTTTT. It translates to CASRLPSGTANEKLFF.

This chain links TRBV19 with TRBJ2-5; D remains ambiguous. Deletions cut 6 bases from V and 1 base from J, with 6 bases between. This CDR3 comprises 12 residues. Germline V lookup: CDR1 LNHDA, CDR2 SQIVND (reference sequence). CDR3 loop: CASSRAQETQYF. CDR3 DNA sequence: TGTGCCAGTAGCCGGGCCCAAGAGACCCAGTACTTC.

The gene calls are TRBV5-1 and TRBJ1-1, with a possible D match to TRBD1 (6 bases). The germline V and J ends were trimmed by 4 bases and 10 bases, with 20 bases remaining between them. CDR1 is SGHRS, CDR2 YFSETQ, per germline. The CDR3 totals 14 residues. CDR3: CASSTGTPRLGAFF. CDR3 nucleotide sequence: TGCGCCAGCAGCACAGGGACCCCGCGATTGGGAGCTTTCTTT.